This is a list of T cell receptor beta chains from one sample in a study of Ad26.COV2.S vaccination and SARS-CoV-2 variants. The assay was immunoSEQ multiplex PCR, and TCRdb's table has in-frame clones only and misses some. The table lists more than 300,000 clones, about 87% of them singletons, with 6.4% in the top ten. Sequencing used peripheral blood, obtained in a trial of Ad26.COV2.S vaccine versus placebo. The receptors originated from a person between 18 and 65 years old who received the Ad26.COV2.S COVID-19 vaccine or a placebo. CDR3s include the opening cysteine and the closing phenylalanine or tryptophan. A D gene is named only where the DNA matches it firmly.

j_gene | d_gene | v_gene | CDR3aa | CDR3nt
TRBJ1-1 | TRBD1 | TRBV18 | CASSPQGAGTEAFF | TGTGCCAGCTCACCGCAGGGGGCCGGCACTGAAGCTTTCTTT
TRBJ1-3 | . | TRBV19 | CASKEKSLSGNTIYF | TGTGCCAGTAAGGAAAAGAGCCTCTCTGGAAACACCATATATTTT
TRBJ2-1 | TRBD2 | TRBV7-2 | CASSSRTSGRSAYNEQFF | TGTGCCAGCAGCTCGAGGACTAGCGGGAGGTCCGCCTACAATGAGCAGTTCTTC
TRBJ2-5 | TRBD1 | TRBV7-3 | CASSSPAGGTGQETQYF | TGTGCCAGCAGCTCGCCGGCAGGGGGGACAGGGCAAGAGACCCAGTACTTC
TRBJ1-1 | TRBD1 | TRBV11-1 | CASSLQGYEAFF | TGTGCCAGCAGTTTACAGGGGTATGAAGCTTTCTTT
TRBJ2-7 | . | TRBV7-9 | CASSSRGARTYEQYF | TGTGCCAGCAGCTCTCGGGGGGCTCGAACCTACGAGCAGTACTTC
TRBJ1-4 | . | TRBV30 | CAWAETNEKLFF | TGTGCCTGGGCCGAGACTAATGAAAAACTGTTTTTT
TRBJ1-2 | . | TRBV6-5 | CASSYSRGVDYGYTF | TGTGCCAGCAGTTACTCGAGGGGTGTCGACTATGGCTACACCTTC
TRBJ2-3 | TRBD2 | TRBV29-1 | CSVAGTSTSSTDTQYF | TGCAGCGTAGCCGGGACTAGCACCTCTAGCACAGATACGCAGTATTTT
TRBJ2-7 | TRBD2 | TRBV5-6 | CASSLGGLAKSEQYF | TGTGCCAGCAGCTTGGGGGGACTAGCGAAATCCGAGCAGTACTTC